This TCR beta chain was recorded in a study of CD8+ T cells in alopecia areata. After isolation, RNA underwent reverse transcription to generate cDNA as the sequencing template. The data were produced by immunoSEQ multiplex PCR, yet TCRdb's version contains in-frame clones alone and is incomplete. This sample yields some 180,000 clones, of which approximately 53% are seen a single time; roughly 5.3% belongs to the top ten. The V gene lost 2 bases and the J gene lost 5 bases, with 15 bases spanning the gap. The length of the CDR3 is 15 residues. Germline V gene sequence: CDR1 SGHNT, CDR2 YENEEA. The chain is built from TRBV11-3 and TRBJ1-2; unclear D gene. This clonotype was sampled from a human donor in good health. Sequencing used CD8+ T cells sorted from blood. In nucleotides, the CDR3 is TGTGCCAGCAGCTTACTTTCGCGCGCAAGATATGGCTACACCTTC. Amino acids: CASSLLSRARYGYTF.